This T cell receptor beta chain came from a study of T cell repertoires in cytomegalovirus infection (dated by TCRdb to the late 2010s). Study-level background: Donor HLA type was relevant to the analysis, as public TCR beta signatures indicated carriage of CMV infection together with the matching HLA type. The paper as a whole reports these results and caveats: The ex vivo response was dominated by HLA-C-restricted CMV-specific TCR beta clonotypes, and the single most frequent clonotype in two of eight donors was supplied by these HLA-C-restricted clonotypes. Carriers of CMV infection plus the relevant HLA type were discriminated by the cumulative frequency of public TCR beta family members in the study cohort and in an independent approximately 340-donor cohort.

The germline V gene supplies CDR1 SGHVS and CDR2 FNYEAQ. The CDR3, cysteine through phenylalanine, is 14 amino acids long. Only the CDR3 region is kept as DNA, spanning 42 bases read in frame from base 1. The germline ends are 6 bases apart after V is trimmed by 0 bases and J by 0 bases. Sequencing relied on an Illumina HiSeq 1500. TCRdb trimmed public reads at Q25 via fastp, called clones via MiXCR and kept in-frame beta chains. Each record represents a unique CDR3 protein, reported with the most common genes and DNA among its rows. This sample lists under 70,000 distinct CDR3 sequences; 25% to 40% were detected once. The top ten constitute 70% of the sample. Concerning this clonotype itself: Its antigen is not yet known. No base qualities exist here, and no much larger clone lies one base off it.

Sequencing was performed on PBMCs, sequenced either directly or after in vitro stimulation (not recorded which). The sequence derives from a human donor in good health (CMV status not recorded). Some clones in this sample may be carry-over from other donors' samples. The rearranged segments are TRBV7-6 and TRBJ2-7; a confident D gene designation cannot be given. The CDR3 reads CASSLAVSSYEQYF. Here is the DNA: TGTGCCAGCAGCTTAGCGGTGTCCTCCTACGAGCAGTACTTC.